This TCR beta chain was documented in a study of cytomegalovirus exposure and HLA in healthy donors. Healthy bone marrow donors supplied every sample. PCR used 60 Vbeta primers and 13 Jbeta primers. The data were produced by immunoSEQ multiplex PCR, yet TCRdb's version contains in-frame clones alone and is incomplete. Of around 91,000 clones in the sample, around 60% were seen once. As for this clone: Its antigen is not known. Other DNA sequences within the sample encode an identical CDR3.

The germline V gene has CDR1 MNHNY and CDR2 SVGAGI (reference sequence). CDR3 length equals 15 residues. Unmatched junction bases numbered 9, after V lost 7 bases and J lost 4 bases. General observations from the study: The authors confirmed in vitro that a few CMV-associated chains were specific for CMV antigens. Later, an analysis found that common viral pathogens appeared to be linked with several of the most significant clusters. TCR beta V segments were, for the most part, productive about 90% or about 30% of the time in an earlier analysis.

The source is a man between 60 and 75 years old in good health and CMV-seronegative. Sequencing input: PBMCs. The J gene is TRBJ2-7, the V gene TRBV6-6; 11 bases align to TRBD2. The DNA for the CDR3 is TGTGCCAGCACTATGACTAGCGGGATGCGGTACGAGCAGTACTTC. It codes for CASTMTSGMRYEQYF.